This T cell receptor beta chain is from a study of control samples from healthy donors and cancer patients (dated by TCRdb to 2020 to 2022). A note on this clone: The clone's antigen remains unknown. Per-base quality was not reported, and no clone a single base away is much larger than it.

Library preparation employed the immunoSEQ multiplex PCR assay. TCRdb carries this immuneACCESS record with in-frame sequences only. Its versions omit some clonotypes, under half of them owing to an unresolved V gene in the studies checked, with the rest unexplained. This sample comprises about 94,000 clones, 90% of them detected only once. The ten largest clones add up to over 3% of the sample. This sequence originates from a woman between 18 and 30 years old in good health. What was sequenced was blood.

Here is the DNA: TGTGCCAGCAGTGAAATGGGACAGGGCTACGAGCAGTACTTC. Its protein reads: CASSEMGQGYEQYF. The V and J genes are TRBV2 and TRBJ2-7; a stretch of 9 junction bases matches TRBD1. The CDR3, cysteine through phenylalanine, is 14 amino acids long. Of all the DNA, just the CDR3 is kept, 42 bases in frame from base 1. In the germline V gene, CDR1 corresponds to SNHLY and CDR2 to FYNNEI. Unmatched junction bases come to 2, with V trimmed by 2 bases and J by 3 bases.